The T cell receptor beta chain under discussion was sequenced for a study of blood T cell repertoires in COVID-19. Germline CDR1 and CDR2: SGHRS and YFSETQ. The length of the CDR3 is 15 residues. The V gene lost 0 bases and the J gene lost 5 bases, with 14 bases spanning the gap. Profiled with immunoSEQ multiplex PCR; TCRdb holds only in-frame clones, not every one. The table has about 120,000 clones, less than 90% seen once. The receptor's source is an elderly man with acute or convalescent COVID-19. The genes are TRBV5-1 and TRBJ1-1, with D possibly being TRBD1 (5 bases). The sample taken for sequencing was peripheral blood. The CDR3 protein is CASSLEFGGITEAFF. CDR3 in DNA: TGCGCCAGCAGCTTGGAGTTCGGGGGGATTACTGAAGCTTTCTTT.